This TCR beta chain was captured by sequencing in a study of cytomegalovirus exposure and HLA in healthy donors. Study observations and caveats: Among CMV-associated TCR beta chains, most appeared HLA-restricted in a later analysis. Within an earlier analysis, most TCR beta V segments proved productive either about 90% or about 30% of the time. A classifier reportedly called cytomegalovirus status with high sensitivity and specificity.

The CDR3 spans 13 residues. V dropped 5 bases and J dropped 5; count of bases not matched to a gene: 5. Germline lookup yields CDR1 MDHEN and CDR2 SYDVKM. Vbeta (60) and Jbeta (13) primers were used in the PCR. Libraries were prepared by immunoSEQ multiplex PCR; TCRdb keeps only in-frame clonotypes and omits some of them. The sample has about 170,000 clones, 79% seen once. Concerning this clone itself: Its target is not known.

The sample consisted of PBMCs. This clonotype was obtained from a woman between 50 and 59 years old in good health and CMV-seronegative. V and J are TRBV28 and TRBJ1-2; 7 bases align to TRBD1. CDR3 region: CASSPDRSYGYTF. The CDR3 bases are TGTGCCAGCAGTCCGGACAGGAGTTATGGCTACACCTTC.